The 21 T cell receptor beta chains below were found in one sample sequenced in a study of T cell repertoires in cytomegalovirus infection. One entry per CDR3 protein, called by TCRdb with MiXCR from the reads. The profile shows around 530,000 distinct CDR3 sequences, less than 30% of them singletons. Sequenced input: PBMCs. The receptors shown here come from a human donor in good health (CMV status not recorded). Some clones in this sample may be carry-over from other donors' samples.

This clonotype has ten or more counts. The V call is TRBV28, the J call TRBJ1-2, with D uncertain. V dropped 3 bases and J dropped 5 bases, with 7 bases sitting between them. Germline CDR1 is MDHEN and CDR2 is SYDVKM. The CDR3 runs 12 residues. The CDR3 loop is CASSFAGYGYTF. The CDR3 DNA reads as TGTGCCAGCAGTTTTGCGGGGTATGGCTACACCTTC.

On this clonotype: A read error may be the cause here, since a much bigger clone is one base away. The chain couples TRBV7-2 to TRBJ2-5; 7 bases agree with TRBD2. The V gene's germline CDR1 is SGHTA and CDR2 FQGNSA. This CDR3 is built from 14 residues. With 5 bases clipped from V and 5 bases from J, the junction kept 8 bases outside the gene matches. The CDR3 reads CASSPQVGGETQYF. CDR3 nucleotides: TGTGCCAGCAGCCCCCAGGTGGGAGGGGAGACCCAGTACTTC.

The V gene is TRBV5-1, the J gene TRBJ2-1, with D unclear. Germline V gene lookup returns CDR1 SGHRS and CDR2 YFSETQ. Trimming left V 2 bases short and J 6 bases short, with 12 bases between. The CDR3 is 14 residues long. CDR3 nucleotide sequence: TGCGCCAGCAGCTTTCAAGCTAGTTCCAATGAGCAGTTCTTC. Translating gives CASSFQASSNEQFF.

The gene calls are TRBV11-2 and TRBJ2-3; TRBD2 might be the D (6 bases). This CDR3 is built from 20 residues. CDR1 and CDR2 from the germline V gene are SGHAT and FQNNGV. Trimming shortened V by 4 bases and J by 0 bases, and 26 bases separated the two germline ends. The CDR3 coding sequence is TGTGCCAGCAGCTCCCAGGGACTCCCCTTCGGCCCAACTAGCACAGATACGCAGTATTTT. It encodes CASSSQGLPFGPTSTDTQYF.

V and J are TRBV12-3 or TRBV12-4 and TRBJ2-2; D ambiguous. This CDR3 contains 17 residues. The germline V and J ends were trimmed by 3 bases and 1 base, with 15 bases remaining between them. Here the CDR3 DNA reads TGTGCCAGCAGTTTGTTTTCGTGGACGCTGAACACCGGGGAGCTGTTTTTT. This translates into CASSLFSWTLNTGELFF.

This clonotype was detected many times. V gene TRBV7-2 combines with J gene TRBJ2-3; 11 nucleotides match TRBD2. Germline V gene lookup returns CDR1 SGHTA and CDR2 FQGNSA. The CDR3 has 16 amino acids. Trimming cost V 5 bases and J 2 bases; bases outside gene matches: 6. The CDR3 nucleotides are TGTGCCAGCAGCCACGGGACTAGCGGAGTCACAGATACGCAGTATTTT. Its protein is CASSHGTSGVTDTQYF.

This clonotype was recorded a few times. CDR3 nucleotide sequence: TGCAGTGCCCTCCAAACGGAGAACTACAATGAGCAGTTCTTC. Protein sequence: CSALQTENYNEQFF. The rearrangement uses TRBV20-1 and TRBJ2-1; D not certain. V was clipped by 6 bases and J by 3 bases, with 15 bases between them. Germline lookup yields CDR1 DFQATT and CDR2 SNEGSKA (reference sequence). This CDR3 contains 14 residues.

This clonotype came up a few times. V gene TRBV29-1 combines with J gene TRBJ1-2; D is uncertain. CDR3 length: 11 amino acids. The V and J ends lost 1 base and 6 bases respectively, with 6 bases between them. In germline, CDR1 is SQVTM, CDR2 ANQGSEA. CDR3 sequence (DNA): TGCAGCGTTGAAGGAGGAGATGGCTACACCTTC. Translation gives CSVEGGDGYTF.

This rearrangement joins TRBV7-3 to TRBJ2-2; D remains unclear. Looked up from germline, CDR1 is SGHTA and CDR2 is FQGTGA. The CDR3 is 15 amino acids. Trimming shortened V by 3 bases and J by 6 bases, and 14 bases separated the two germline ends. CDR3 region: CASSLNGYWAGELFF. CDR3 nucleotides: TGTGCCAGCAGCTTGAACGGTTATTGGGCCGGGGAGCTGTTTTTT.

The chain uses TRBV19 and TRBJ1-1, with D possibly TRBD1 on 5 matching bases. V lost 6 bases and J lost 3, with 14 bases in between. This CDR3 has 14 residues. The germline V gene encodes CDR1 LNHDA and CDR2 SQIVND (reference sequence). The CDR3 DNA sequence: TGTGCCAGTAGCACGGGAGGGGACCACACTGAAGCTTTCTTT. Amino acids: CASSTGGDHTEAFF.

This clonotype has more than one count but fewer than ten. V usage is TRBV11-2 and J usage is TRBJ2-7; no clear D gene. Germline CDR1 is SGHAT and CDR2 is FQNNGV. This CDR3 is 13 amino acids long. V lost 5 bases and J lost 3, with 11 bases in between. CDR3 protein: CASSVVMNYEQYV. The CDR3 DNA reads TGTGCCAGCAGCGTCGTTATGAACTACGAGCAGTACGTC.

There are a few counts of this clonotype. The J gene is TRBJ2-3, the V gene TRBV11-2, with D unresolved. V lost 5 bases to trimming and J lost 4 bases, with 13 bases between them. The germline CDR1 and CDR2 sequences are SGHAT and FQNNGV. The CDR3 loop spans 14 amino acids. The CDR3 nucleotides are TGTGCCAGCAGCCCACCAGGACGAGCAGATACGCAGTATTTT. Its translation: CASSPPGRADTQYF.

V and J are TRBV27 and TRBJ1-2, with D maybe TRBD1 (6 bases). CDR3 length: 13 residues. V lost 4 bases and J 6 bases, leaving 12 bases between the germline ends. Germline V gene sequence: CDR1 MNHEY, CDR2 SMNVEV (reference sequence). The CDR3 sequence is CASSYREGNGYTF. The CDR3 coding sequence is TGTGCCAGCAGTTACAGGGAAGGCAATGGCTACACCTTC.

The CDR3 coding sequence is TGCGCCAGCAGCCGCACACCCAATCAGCCCCAGCATTTT. Its translation is CASSRTPNQPQHF. This chain joins TRBV5-1 and TRBJ1-5; D call uncertain. V gave up 4 bases and J gave up 3 bases, with 8 bases separating them. Germline V gene sequence: CDR1 SGHRS, CDR2 YFSETQ. CDR3 length: 13 amino acids.

This chain uses TRBV5-1 with TRBJ2-1; TRBD1 matches 9 bases. Germline CDR1 reads SGHRS; CDR2 reads YFSETQ. V was pared by 0 bases and J by 4 bases, with 5 bases of the junction left unmatched. The CDR3 extends over 16 amino acids. The CDR3, as DNA: TGCGCCAGCAGCTTGGCCTTGGACAGGGGATACAATGAGCAGTTCTTC. This translates into CASSLALDRGYNEQFF.

Only a few counts were recorded for this clonotype. The chain couples TRBV7-2 to TRBJ2-5; no firm D call. Trimming stripped 5 bases from V and 3 bases from J, with 13 bases between. Germline CDR1 reads SGHTA; CDR2 reads FQGNSA. The CDR3 runs to 14 residues. CDR3 residues: CASSPRLIEETQYF. CDR3 sequence (DNA): TGTGCCAGCAGCCCGCGTCTGATCGAAGAGACCCAGTACTTC.

This clonotype was counted many times. The chain links TRBV7-2 to TRBJ2-1; D tentatively reads TRBD1 or TRBD2 (5 bases each). The V end was cut by 0 bases, the J end by 11 bases, with 8 bases between. CDR1 is SGHTA and CDR2 is FQGNSA in the germline V gene. The length of the CDR3 is 12 residues. CDR3 sequence: CASSLAPGQQFF. DNA for the CDR3: TGTGCCAGCAGCTTAGCCCCGGGACAGCAGTTCTTC.

The CDR3 is CASSLSLTLDSTLPYEQYF. In DNA, the CDR3 is TGTGCCAGCAGTTTATCTCTCACCCTCGACAGCACCCTGCCTTACGAGCAGTACTTC. The V call is TRBV28, the J call TRBJ2-7; D perhaps matches TRBD1 (5 bases). V lost 1 base, J lost 4 bases, and 26 bases lay in between. The germline V gene has CDR1 MDHEN and CDR2 SYDVKM. The CDR3 runs 19 residues.

The chain employs TRBV7-8 and TRBJ1-1; TRBD1 agrees at 9 bases. The J segment lost 3 bases and the V segment lost 4 bases, leaving 6 bases of the junction unmatched. Germline V gene sequence: CDR1 SGHVS, CDR2 FQNEAQ. This CDR3 contains 15 residues. DNA for the CDR3: TGTGCCAGCAGCTCACCGGGACAGGGAGACACTGAAGCTTTCTTT. Its protein is CASSSPGQGDTEAFF.

V and J are TRBV2 and TRBJ1-1; D call uncertain. The CDR3 is 16 residues long. V shed 7 bases and J shed 3 bases, with 21 bases lying between them. The V gene's germline CDR1 is SNHLY and CDR2 FYNNEI. The CDR3 DNA is TGTGCCAGCACCAGAAGTCGTGGGTTAAGGGACACTGAAGCTTTCTTT. The encoded protein is CASTRSRGLRDTEAFF.

This clonotype was seen a handful of times. V gene TRBV7-2 combines with J gene TRBJ2-1; maybe TRBD2 (6 bases). V was pared by 5 bases and J by 10 bases, with 15 bases between. The length of the CDR3 is 13 residues. Germline V gene lookup returns CDR1 SGHTA and CDR2 FQGNSA. The CDR3 reads CASSQSSVLEQFF. The CDR3, as DNA: TGTGCCAGCAGCCAATCTAGCGTATTGGAGCAGTTCTTC.